This paragraph covers one TCR beta chain sequence. No cognate antigen has been identified for it. Base qualities are not recorded, but no much larger clone differs from it by a single base. Th2 cells were selected as CD4+CD25-CD294+ cells with anti-CD294 beads, after CD4+CD56+ NKT cells were removed. Miltenyi superparamagnetic beads coated with subset-specific monoclonal antibodies were used for isolation of the T cell subsets. Peripheral blood was used as the source from which all T cell populations were isolated. Ficoll separation of whole blood yielded mononuclear cells, and anti-CD14 microbeads were then used to deplete the monocytes. Right after isolation, the cell populations were resuspended in RNAprotect reagent. Library preparation was by multiplex PCR. Sequencing was performed on a 454 GS FLX. Semiquantitative ARM-PCR was used to amplify the TCR alpha and beta CDR3 regions from mRNA. ARM-PCR used tagged nested gene-specific primers, after which communal superprimers carried out exponential amplification. Before the second amplification round was performed on first-round PCR products, the nested primers were removed by exonuclease. Sequencing of the amplicons was performed on the 454 platform, which allows millions of DNA fragments to be sequenced rapidly without cloning bias. A read counted as effective if the read could be mapped to both V and J germline segments. The original methods were these. IRmap was used to assign reads to germline V, D and J segments, relying on pyromap, a Smith-Waterman modification adapted to 454 sequencing errors. To filter D-beta assignments, cutoffs were set at the 99th percentile of the alignment scores obtained from simulated random sequences. CDR3 was defined as the amino acids between the conserved V-segment Y[YFLI]C motif and the J-segment [FW]GXGT motif. Repertoire diversity was estimated with a compound Poisson process model previously applied to large-scale EST data. A procedure for detecting cross-contamination was applied so that sample contamination could be argued against as the origin of shared CDR3s. TCRdb reanalyzed the raw reads on its own, using fastp at Q25 for trimming and MiXCR for clone calling, and kept in-frame beta chains. A single entry per CDR3 protein holds the most common genes and DNA from its merged rows. The V and J calls reflect TCRdb's pipeline rather than the authors' work. Here the sample has about 4,000 distinct CDR3 sequences; just over 50% occur a single time. 2.5% to 3% of the sample goes to the ten largest clones.

These data are taken from a study of relationships among human T cell subsets (dated by TCRdb to the early 2010s). Broadly, across the study: Eight distinct blood T cell populations were sequenced: pan T, CD8 cytotoxic, regulatory, Th1, Th2, naive plus transitional, activated and memory cells.

Here is what the overall study found, with its caveats: Over 50% of CD8+ cytotoxic sequences belonged to clones with over 100 reads, whereas regulatory and Th2 subsets showed few such clones. The considerable overlap in CDR3s among Th1, Th2 and regulatory T cells was taken as suggesting that cell fate choices are stochastic. A CD4+CD8+ double-positive population could not be ruled out by the bead-based sorting. The seven subsets showed no statistically significant differences in V, D and J usage, CDR3 length, or N-nucleotide additions.

The CDR3 numbers 13 residues from cysteine through phenylalanine. Here the CDR3 DNA is all that survives: 39 bases in frame from base 1. Trimming removed 4 bases from V and 2 bases from J, leaving 9 bases between the germline ends. The TCR comes from a man aged 40-55 years in good health. This chain joins TRBV12-3 or TRBV12-4 to TRBJ2-7; too little of a D gene remains to name it. Specimen: CD4+ Th2 cells sorted from blood. This sample's cell subset or site label indicates: CD4+CD25-CD294+ T helper 2 cells. The DNA sequence is given as TGTGCCAGCAGTTCGACGGGTACCTACGAGCAGTACTTC. This is translated as CASSSTGTYEQYF.